This TCR beta chain was captured by sequencing in a study of tumor-infiltrating lymphocytes in primary liver carcinoma. The source material, about 20-30 mg of unsorted bulk tissue, was used to co-extract RNA and DNA. Five separate regions of each tumor underwent sampling. CDR3 length equals 14 residues. The researchers produced TCR beta cDNA from approximately 540 ng total RNA with a constant-region primer. ARM-PCR, slightly modified, supplied the TCR beta libraries through three nested multiplex PCR rounds. PCR rounds one and two used TRBV1-TRBV30 forward primers with a C-beta reverse primer for 10 cycles each. MiXCR was run by TCRdb on the multiplex PCR reads, yielding one entry per CDR3 protein. The data show about 99,000 distinct CDR3 sequences, with almost 70% seen just once and around 9.5% held by the top ten.

This sequence originates from a woman aged 60 to 75 with primary liver carcinoma and hepatitis B virus infection. The chain carries TRBV12-3 or TRBV12-4 and TRBJ2-1; D is possibly TRBD2 (6 bases). The sample was liver tumor tissue from sampling region 5. Subset noted: tumor region T5, tumor centre. The CDR3 bases are TGTGCTTGCAGTCTCGGCGGGACCGACAATGAGCAGTTCTTC. The encoded protein is CACSLGGTDNEQFF.